This T cell receptor (beta chain) is from a study of blood T cell repertoires in COVID-19. Whole-study context: The analysed material was cDNA or gDNA that came from T cells, B-cell-depleted T cells, or PBMCs.

The CDR3 runs to 13 residues. Germline V CDR1 and CDR2: SEHNR, FQNEAQ (reference sequence). The germline V and J ends were trimmed by 5 bases and 4 bases, with 11 bases remaining between them. Assay: immunoSEQ multiplex PCR; the TCRdb copy retains only in-frame clones and omits some. The sample consists of about 410,000 clones, about nine tenths of them appearing once. This TCR was recovered from a woman aged 40 to 50 with COVID-19, enrolled during active disease. Material for sequencing was peripheral blood. This chain uses TRBV7-9 with TRBJ1-2; the D is unclear. DNA of the CDR3: TGTGCCAGCAGCCCCCAGGTGACCTATGGCTACACCTTC. Protein sequence: CASSPQVTYGYTF.